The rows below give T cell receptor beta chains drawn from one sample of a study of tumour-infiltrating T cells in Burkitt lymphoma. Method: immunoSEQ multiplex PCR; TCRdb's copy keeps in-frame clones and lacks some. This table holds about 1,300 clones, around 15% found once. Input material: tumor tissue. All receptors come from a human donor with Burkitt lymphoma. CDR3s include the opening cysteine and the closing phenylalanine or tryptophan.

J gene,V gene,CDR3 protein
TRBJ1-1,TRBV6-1,CASSVRGGGTEAFF
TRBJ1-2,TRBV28,CASSASYETRSYGYTF
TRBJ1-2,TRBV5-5,CASSLSGGAGYGYTF
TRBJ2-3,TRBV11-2,CASSLLSTDTQYF
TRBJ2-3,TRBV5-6,CASRNRRREWHTQYF
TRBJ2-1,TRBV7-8,CASSTGLAGSDEQFF
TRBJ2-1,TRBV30,CAWSVVRFEGTEQFF
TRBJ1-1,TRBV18,CASSPRGQGRPTEAFF
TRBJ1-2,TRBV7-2,CASSPGTANYGYTF
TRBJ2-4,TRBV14,CASSDSGYTKNIQYF
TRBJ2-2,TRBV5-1,CASRGVRTGELFF
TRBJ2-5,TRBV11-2,CASTRWGETQYF
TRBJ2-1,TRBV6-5,CASSYPTAGGHNEQFF
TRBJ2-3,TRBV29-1,CSVGGTSGNSHTDTQYF
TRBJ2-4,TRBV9,CASSVGGRGNIQYF
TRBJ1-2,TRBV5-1,CASSTGGAPPANYGYTF
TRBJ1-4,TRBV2,CASSEVKGEKLFF
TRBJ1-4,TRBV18,CASSPPPNEKLFF
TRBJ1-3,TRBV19,CASSAAGNTIYF
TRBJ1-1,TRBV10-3,CAIRQTMNTEAFF
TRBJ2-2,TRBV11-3,CASSSHLGAGELFF
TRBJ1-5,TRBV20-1,CSARGPEPQHF
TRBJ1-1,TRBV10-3,CAIKNPTGMKGNTEAFF
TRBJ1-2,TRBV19,CASSTPGIRLIRGYTF
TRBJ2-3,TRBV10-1,CASSESPGGRAQTDTQYF
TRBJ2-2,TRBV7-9,CASSPTGGSGELFF
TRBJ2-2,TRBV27,CASSWGGTGGTGELFF
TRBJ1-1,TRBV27,CASSHPMAFF
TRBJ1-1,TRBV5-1,CASNLGTDTEAFF
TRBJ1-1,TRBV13,CASSIGQGALRNEAFF
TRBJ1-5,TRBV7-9,CASSLGSAASNQPQHF
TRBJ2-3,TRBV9,CASSAGLPDTQYF
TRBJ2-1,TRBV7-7,CASSLDRGGEQFF
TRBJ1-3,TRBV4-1,CASSHIAGTAGNTIYF
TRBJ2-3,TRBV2,CASKGDSDTQYF
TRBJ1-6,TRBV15,CATSRDGPLHF
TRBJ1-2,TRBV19,CATKRQRASYGYTF